A single sample gave rise to the 3 T cell receptor beta chains below, sequenced in a study of T cells expressing NK-cell markers. Using the 5' RACE reads, TCRdb records one entry per CDR3 protein without DNA. The sample's table shows some 450,000 distinct CDR3 sequences. Material: blood T cells: a sorted CD56 or NKG2C T cell subset, CD4+ or CD8+ T cells, or bulk PBMC T cells (not recorded which). These receptors originate from a woman between 18 and 69 years old in good health.

This chain connects TRBV4-3 to TRBJ2-2. The CDR3 extends over 14 amino acids. The germline CDR1 and CDR2 sequences are LGHNA and YSLEER. CDR3 sequence: CASSQDLTERELFF.

The chain is built from TRBV9 and TRBJ1-2. The CDR3 spans 13 residues. Germline CDR1 is SGDLS and CDR2 is YYNGEE. The CDR3 reads CASSTSPNYGYTF.

CDR3 region: CSARLPGLNQPQHF. The chain uses TRBV20-1 and TRBJ1-5; TCRdb indicates TRBD1, and absent DNA this call remains unverified. The germline CDR1 and CDR2 sequences are DFQATT and SNEGSKA (reference sequence). This CDR3 has 14 amino acids.